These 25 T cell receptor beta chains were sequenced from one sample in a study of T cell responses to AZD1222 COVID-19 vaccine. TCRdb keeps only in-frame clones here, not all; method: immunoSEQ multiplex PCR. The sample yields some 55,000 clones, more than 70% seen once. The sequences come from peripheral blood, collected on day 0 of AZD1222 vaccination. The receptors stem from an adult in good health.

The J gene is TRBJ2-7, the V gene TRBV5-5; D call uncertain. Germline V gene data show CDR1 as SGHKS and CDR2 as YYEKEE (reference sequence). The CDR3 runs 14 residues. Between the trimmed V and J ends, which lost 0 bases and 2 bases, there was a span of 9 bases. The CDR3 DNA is TGTGCCAGCAGCTTGGGGCCCGCTCCCTACGAGCAGTACTTC. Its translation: CASSLGPAPYEQYF.

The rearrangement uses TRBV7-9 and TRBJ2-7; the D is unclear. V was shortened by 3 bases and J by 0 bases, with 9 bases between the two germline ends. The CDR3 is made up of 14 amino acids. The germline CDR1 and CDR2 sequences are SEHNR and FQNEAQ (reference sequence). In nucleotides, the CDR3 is TGTGCCAGCAGCTTCTCTTCCCACTCCTACGAGCAGTACTTC. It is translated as CASSFSSHSYEQYF.

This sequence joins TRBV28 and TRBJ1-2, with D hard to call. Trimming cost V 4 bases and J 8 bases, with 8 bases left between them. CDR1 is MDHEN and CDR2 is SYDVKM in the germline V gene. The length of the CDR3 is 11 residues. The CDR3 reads CASSSLLGYTF. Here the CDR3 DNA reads TGTGCCAGCAGTTCCCTTTTAGGCTACACCTTC.

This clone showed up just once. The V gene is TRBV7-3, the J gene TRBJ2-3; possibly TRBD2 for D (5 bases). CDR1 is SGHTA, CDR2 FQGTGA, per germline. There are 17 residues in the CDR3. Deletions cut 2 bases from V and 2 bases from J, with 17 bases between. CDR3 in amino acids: CASSLVGLGGSTDTQYF. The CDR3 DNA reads TGTGCCAGCAGCTTAGTCGGCTTGGGCGGGTCCACAGATACGCAGTATTTT.

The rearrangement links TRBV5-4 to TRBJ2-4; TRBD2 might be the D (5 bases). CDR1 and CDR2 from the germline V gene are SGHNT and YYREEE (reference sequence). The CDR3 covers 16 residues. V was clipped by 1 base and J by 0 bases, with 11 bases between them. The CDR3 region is CASSLRGPLAKNIQYF. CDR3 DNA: TGTGCCAGCAGCTTGCGAGGGCCGCTAGCCAAAAACATTCAGTACTTC.

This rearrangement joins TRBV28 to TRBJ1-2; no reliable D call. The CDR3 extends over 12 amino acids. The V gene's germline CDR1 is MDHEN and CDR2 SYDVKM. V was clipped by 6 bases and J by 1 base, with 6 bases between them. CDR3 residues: CASSRVNYGYTF. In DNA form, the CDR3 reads TGTGCCAGCAGCCGGGTTAACTATGGCTACACCTTC.

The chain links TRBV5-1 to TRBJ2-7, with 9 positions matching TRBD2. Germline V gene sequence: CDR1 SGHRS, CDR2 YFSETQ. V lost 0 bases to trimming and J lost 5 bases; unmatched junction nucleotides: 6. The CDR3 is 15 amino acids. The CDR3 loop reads CASSLALAGANEQYF. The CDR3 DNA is TGCGCCAGCAGCTTGGCGTTAGCGGGAGCGAACGAGCAGTACTTC. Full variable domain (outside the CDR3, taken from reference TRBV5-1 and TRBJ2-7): KAGVTQTPRYLIKTRGQQVTLSCSPISGHRSVSWYQQTPGQGLQFLFEYFSETQRNKGNFPGRFSGRQFSNSRSEMNVSTLELGDSALYLCASSLALAGANEQYFGPGTRLTVT.

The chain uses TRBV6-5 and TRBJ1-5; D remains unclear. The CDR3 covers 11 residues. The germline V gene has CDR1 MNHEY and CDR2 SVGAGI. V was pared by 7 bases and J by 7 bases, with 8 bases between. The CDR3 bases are TGTGCCAGCACCTCAGGACAGCCCCAGCATTTT. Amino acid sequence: CASTSGQPQHF.

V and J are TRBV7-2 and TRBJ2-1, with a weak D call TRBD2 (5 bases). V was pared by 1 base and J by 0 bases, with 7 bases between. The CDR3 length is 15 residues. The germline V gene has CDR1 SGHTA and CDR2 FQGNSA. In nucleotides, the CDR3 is TGTGCCAGCAGCTTAGTAGGGAGCTCCTACAATGAGCAGTTCTTC. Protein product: CASSLVGSSYNEQFF.

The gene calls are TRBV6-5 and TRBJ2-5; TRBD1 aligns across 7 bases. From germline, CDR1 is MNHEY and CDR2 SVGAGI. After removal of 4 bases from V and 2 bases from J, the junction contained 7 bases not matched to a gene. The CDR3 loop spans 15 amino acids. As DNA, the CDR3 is TGTGCCAGCAGTTCGCCCCACAGGGGACAAGAGACCCAGTACTTC. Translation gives CASSSPHRGQETQYF.

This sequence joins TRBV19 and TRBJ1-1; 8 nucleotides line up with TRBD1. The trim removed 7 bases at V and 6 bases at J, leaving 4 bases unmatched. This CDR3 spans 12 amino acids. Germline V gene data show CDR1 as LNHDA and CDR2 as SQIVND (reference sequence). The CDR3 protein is CASTDRASEAFF. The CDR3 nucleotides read TGTGCCAGTACGGACAGGGCGTCTGAAGCTTTCTTT.

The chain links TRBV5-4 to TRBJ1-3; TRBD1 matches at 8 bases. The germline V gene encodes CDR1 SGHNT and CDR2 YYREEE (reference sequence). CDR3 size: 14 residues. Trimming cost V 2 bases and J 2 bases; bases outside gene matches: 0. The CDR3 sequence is CASSLQGAGNTIYF. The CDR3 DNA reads TGTGCCAGCAGCTTACAGGGGGCTGGAAACACCATATATTTT. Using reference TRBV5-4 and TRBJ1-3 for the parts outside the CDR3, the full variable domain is ETGVTQSPTHLIKTRGQQVTLRCSSQSGHNTVSWYQQALGQGPQFIFQYYREEENGRGNFPPRFSGLQFPNYSSELNVNALELDDSALYLCASSLQGAGNTIYFGEGSWLTVV.

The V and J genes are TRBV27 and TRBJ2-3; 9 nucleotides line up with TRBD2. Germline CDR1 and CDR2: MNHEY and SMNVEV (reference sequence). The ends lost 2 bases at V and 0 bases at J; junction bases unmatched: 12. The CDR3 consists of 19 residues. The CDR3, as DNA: TGTGCCAGCAGTTTAGGTCTTGGGGTAGGACTAGCGAGCACAGATACGCAGTATTTT. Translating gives CASSLGLGVGLASTDTQYF.

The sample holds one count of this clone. CDR3 nucleotides: TGTGCCAGCAGTCCAGAGAGGGCGACGGGCAATCAGCCCCAGCATTTT. Protein sequence: CASSPERATGNQPQHF. V gene TRBV28 combines with J gene TRBJ1-5; D unresolved. This CDR3 is built from 16 residues. Germline V gene sequence: CDR1 MDHEN, CDR2 SYDVKM. With 5 bases removed from V and 2 bases from J, the gap between germline ends came to 16 bases.

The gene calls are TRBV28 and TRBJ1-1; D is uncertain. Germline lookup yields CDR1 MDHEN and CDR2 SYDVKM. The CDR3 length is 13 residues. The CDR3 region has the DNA TGTGCGAGCCGGAGGGTTTTGAACACTGAAGCTTTCTTT. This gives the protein CASRRVLNTEAFF.

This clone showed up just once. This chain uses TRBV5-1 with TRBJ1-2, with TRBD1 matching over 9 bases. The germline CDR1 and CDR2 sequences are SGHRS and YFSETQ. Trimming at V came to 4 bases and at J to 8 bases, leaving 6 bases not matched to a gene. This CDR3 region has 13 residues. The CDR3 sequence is CASSQQGADGYTF. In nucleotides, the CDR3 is TGCGCCAGCAGCCAACAGGGGGCTGACGGCTACACCTTC.

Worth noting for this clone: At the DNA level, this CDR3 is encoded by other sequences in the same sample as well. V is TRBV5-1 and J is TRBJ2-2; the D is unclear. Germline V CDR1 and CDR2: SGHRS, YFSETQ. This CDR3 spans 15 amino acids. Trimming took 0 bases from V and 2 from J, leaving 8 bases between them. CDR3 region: CASSLGGTNTGELFF. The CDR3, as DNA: TGCGCCAGCAGCTTGGGGGGAACAAACACCGGGGAGCTGTTTTTT.

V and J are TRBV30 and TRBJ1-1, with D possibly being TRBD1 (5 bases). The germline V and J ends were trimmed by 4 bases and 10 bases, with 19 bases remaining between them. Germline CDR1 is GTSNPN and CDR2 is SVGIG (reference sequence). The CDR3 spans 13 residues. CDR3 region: CAWTVSVPQGAFF. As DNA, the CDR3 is TGTGCCTGGACCGTCTCGGTCCCTCAGGGAGCTTTCTTT. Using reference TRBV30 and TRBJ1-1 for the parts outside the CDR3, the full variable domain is SQTIHQWPATLVQPVGSPLSLECTVEGTSNPNLYWYRQAAGRGLQLLFYSVGIGQISSEVPQNLSASRPQDRQFILSSKKLLLSDSGFYLCAWTVSVPQGAFFGQGTRLTVV.

In nucleotides, the CDR3 is TGTGCCACCAGTGATTTGACCAGCGGGAAAGAGACCCAGTACTTC. Translated: CATSDLTSGKETQYF. V and J are TRBV24-1 and TRBJ2-5; 7 bases agree with TRBD2. CDR1 and CDR2 (germline): KGHDR, SFDVKD. J was trimmed by 3 bases and V by 0 bases; bases with no gene match: 3. The CDR3 runs to 15 residues.

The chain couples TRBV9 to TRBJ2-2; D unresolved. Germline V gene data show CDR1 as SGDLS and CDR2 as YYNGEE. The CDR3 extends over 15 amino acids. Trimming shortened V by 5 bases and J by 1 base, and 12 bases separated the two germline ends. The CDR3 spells CASRDGRGNTGELFF. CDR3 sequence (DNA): TGTGCCAGCAGAGATGGGCGTGGGAACACCGGGGAGCTGTTTTTT.

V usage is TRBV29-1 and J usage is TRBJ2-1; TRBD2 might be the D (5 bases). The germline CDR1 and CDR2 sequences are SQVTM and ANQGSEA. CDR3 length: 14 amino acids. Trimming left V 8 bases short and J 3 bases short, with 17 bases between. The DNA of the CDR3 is TGCAGCATCTGGACTGCCGGGAACTACAATGAGCAGTTCTTC. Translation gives CSIWTAGNYNEQFF.

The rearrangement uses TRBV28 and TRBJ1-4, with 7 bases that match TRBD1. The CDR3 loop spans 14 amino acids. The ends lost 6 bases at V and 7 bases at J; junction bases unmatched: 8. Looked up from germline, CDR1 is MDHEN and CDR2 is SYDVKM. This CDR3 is CASSRTGVGEKLFF. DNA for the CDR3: TGTGCCAGCAGCCGAACAGGGGTTGGTGAAAAACTGTTTTTT.

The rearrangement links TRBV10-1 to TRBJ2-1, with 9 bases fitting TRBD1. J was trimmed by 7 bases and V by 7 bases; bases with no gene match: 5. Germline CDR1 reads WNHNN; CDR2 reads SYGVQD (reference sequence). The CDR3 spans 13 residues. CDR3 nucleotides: TGCGCCAGCATGGGGACAGGGTTGAATGAGCAGTTCTTC. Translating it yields CASMGTGLNEQFF.

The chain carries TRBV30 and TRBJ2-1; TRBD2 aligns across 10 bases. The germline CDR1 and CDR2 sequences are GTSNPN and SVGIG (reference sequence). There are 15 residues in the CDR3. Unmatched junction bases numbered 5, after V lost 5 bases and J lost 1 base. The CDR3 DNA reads TGTGCCTGGCGCCTAGCGGGAGTGTCCTACAATGAGCAGTTCTTC. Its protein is CAWRLAGVSYNEQFF.

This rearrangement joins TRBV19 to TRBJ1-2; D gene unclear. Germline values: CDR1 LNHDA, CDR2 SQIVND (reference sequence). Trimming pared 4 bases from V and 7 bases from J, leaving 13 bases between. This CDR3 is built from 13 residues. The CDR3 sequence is CASSSLLKGGYTF. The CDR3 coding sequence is TGTGCCAGTAGTAGCCTGTTAAAGGGTGGCTACACCTTC.